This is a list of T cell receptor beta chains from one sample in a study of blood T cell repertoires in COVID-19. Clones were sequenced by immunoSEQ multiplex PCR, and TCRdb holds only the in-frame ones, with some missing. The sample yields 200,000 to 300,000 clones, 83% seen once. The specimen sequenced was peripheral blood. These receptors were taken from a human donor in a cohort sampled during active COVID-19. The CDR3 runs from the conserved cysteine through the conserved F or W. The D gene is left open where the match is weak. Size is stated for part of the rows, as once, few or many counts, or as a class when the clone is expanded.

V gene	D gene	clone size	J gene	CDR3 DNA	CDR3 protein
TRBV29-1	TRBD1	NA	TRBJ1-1	TGCAGCGCCGACAGGGGGTTGAACACTGAAGCTTTCTTT	CSADRGLNTEAFF
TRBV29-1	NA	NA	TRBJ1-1	TGCAGCGCCCTGAGGACTTCGGGCACTGAAGCTTTCTTT	CSALRTSGTEAFF
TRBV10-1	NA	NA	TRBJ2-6	TGCGCCAGCGTTATCTCTGGGGCCAACGTCCTGACTTTC	CASVISGANVLTF
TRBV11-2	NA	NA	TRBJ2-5	TGTGCCAGCAGCTCTACAGGAAAGGAGACCCAGTACTTC	CASSSTGKETQYF
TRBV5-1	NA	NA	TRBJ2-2	TGCGCCAGCAGCTTGGTTCAGGGGCCGGGCACCGGGGAGCTGTTTTTT	CASSLVQGPGTGELFF
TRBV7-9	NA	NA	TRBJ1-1	TGTGCCAGCAGCCCCTCGATGGGCAGGAACACTGAAGCTTTCTTT	CASSPSMGRNTEAFF
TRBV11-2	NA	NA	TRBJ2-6	TGTGCCAGCAGCCCTCAGGCCTCTGGGGCCAACGTCCTGACTTTC	CASSPQASGANVLTF
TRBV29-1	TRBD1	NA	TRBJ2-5	TGCAGCGTTGACAGGGGGCAGGGAGAGACCCAGTACTTC	CSVDRGQGETQYF
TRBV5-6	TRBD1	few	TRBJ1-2	TGTGCCAGCAGCGTACCGGGACAGAGATATGGCTACACCTTC	CASSVPGQRYGYTF
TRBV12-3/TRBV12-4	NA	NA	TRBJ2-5	TGTGCCAGCAGACTCGAGGTCCAAGAGACCCAGTACTTC	CASRLEVQETQYF
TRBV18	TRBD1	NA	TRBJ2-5	TGTGCCAGCTTACCAATGACAGGGGGCCGAGAGACCCAGTACTTC	CASLPMTGGRETQYF
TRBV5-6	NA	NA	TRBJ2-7	TGTGCCAGCAGCTCCCTAGCGACTATCTCCTACGAGCAGTACTTC	CASSSLATISYEQYF
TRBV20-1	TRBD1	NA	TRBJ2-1	TGCAGTGCTGGTGGGACAGGGGGGAGAAATGAGCAGTTCTTC	CSAGGTGGRNEQFF
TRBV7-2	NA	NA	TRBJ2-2	TGTGCCAGCAGCTTAGGTGCGGTCGGGGAGCTGTTTTTT	CASSLGAVGELFF
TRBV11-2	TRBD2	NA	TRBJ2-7	TGTGCCAGCAGCGCACTAGCGGGACCTTCCTACGAGCAGTACTTC	CASSALAGPSYEQYF
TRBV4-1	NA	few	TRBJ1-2	TGCGCCAGCAGCCAAGATCCACGGTCGCTCTATGGCTACACCTTC	CASSQDPRSLYGYTF
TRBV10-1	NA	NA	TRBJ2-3	TGCGCCAGCAGTCCGACAGTGGCAGATACGCAGTATTTT	CASSPTVADTQYF
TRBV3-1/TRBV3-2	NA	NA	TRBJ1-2	TGTGCCAGCAGCCAAGGGACACCTTTATTCACCTTC	CASSQGTPLFTF
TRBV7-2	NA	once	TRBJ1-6	TGTGCCAGCAGGGGGGGACGGACGAATTCACCCCTCCACTTT	CASRGGRTNSPLHF
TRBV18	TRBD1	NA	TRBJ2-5	TGTGCCAGCTCACTCGGGACAGCACAAGAGACCCAGTACTTC	CASSLGTAQETQYF
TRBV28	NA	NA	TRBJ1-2	TGTGCCAGCAGTTTACCAGGTCTTAACTATGGCTACACCTTC	CASSLPGLNYGYTF
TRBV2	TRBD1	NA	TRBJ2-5	TGTGCCAGCAGTATACAGGGGATAGGAGAGACCCAGTACTTC	CASSIQGIGETQYF
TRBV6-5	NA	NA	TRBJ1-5	TGTGCCAGCAGTCTACAGGGTCGGGGCAATCAGCCCCAGCATTTT	CASSLQGRGNQPQHF
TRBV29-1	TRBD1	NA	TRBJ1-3	TGCAGCGTTCTGGACAGGCAGCAGAGGACCATATATTTT	CSVLDRQQRTIYF
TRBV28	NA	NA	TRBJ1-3	TGTGCCAGCAGTTTATGGCAGGGTGGTTCTGGAAACACCATATATTTT	CASSLWQGGSGNTIYF
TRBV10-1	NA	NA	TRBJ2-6	TGCGCCAGCAGTGACGGACTCCCGGGAGATGGGGCCAACGTCCTGACTTTC	CASSDGLPGDGANVLTF
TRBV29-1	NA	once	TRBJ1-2	TGCAGCGTTGAAGAACCGGCTCGGGGTAGGGACTATGGCTACACCTTC	CSVEEPARGRDYGYTF
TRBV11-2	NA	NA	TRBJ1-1	TGTGCCAGCAGCTTAGATCCCGCAGGGAAGACTGAAGCTTTCTTT	CASSLDPAGKTEAFF
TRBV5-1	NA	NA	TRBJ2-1	TGCGCCAGCAGCTTGTTTAGCGGCCACTACAATGAGCAGTTCTTC	CASSLFSGHYNEQFF
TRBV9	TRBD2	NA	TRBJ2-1	TGTGCCAGCAGCGTAGACCCTAGCGGGCTGAGGAATGAGCAGTTCTTC	CASSVDPSGLRNEQFF
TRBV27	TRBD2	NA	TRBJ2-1	TGTGCCAGCAGTCGGACTAGCGGGGGTCACAATGAGCAGTTCTTC	CASSRTSGGHNEQFF
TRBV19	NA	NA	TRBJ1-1	TGTGCCAGTACAGGGGAATTGAACACTGAAGCTTTCTTT	CASTGELNTEAFF
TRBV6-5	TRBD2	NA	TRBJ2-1	TGTGCCAGCAGTTTGGCGGGAGGGCCTGATGAGCAGTTCTTC	CASSLAGGPDEQFF
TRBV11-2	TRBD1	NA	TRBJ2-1	TGTGCCAGCAGCTTATTCTTAGGGGGCGTTGAGCAGTTCTTC	CASSLFLGGVEQFF
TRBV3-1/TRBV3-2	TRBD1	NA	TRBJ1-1	TGTGCCAGCAGCCACGGACAGGGGACTGAAGCTTTCTTT	CASSHGQGTEAFF
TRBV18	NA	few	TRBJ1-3	TGTGCCAGCTCACTGAGCTCTGGAAACACCATATATTTT	CASSLSSGNTIYF
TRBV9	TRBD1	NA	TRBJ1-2	TGTGCCAGCACGCCCGGCAGGGGGAACTATGGCTACACCTTC	CASTPGRGNYGYTF
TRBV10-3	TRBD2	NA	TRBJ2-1	TGTGCCATCGGGGGACTAGTGAATGAGCAGTTCTTC	CAIGGLVNEQFF
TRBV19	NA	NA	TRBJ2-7	TGTGCCAGTAGTGAAGACAGGTATATCGACGAGCAGTACTTC	CASSEDRYIDEQYF
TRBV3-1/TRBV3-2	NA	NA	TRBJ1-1	TGTGCCAGCAGCCAAGTAGTACTAAGCATGAACACTGAAGCTTTCTTT	CASSQVVLSMNTEAFF
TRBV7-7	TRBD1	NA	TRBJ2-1	TGTGCTAGCAGCCCACAGACAGGGGGCGTTTATGAGCAGTTCTTC	CASSPQTGGVYEQFF
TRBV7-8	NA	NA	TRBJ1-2	TGTGCCAGCAGCGGGAGACTAGCGAGAGATGGCTACACCTTC	CASSGRLARDGYTF
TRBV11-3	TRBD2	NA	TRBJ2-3	TGTGCCAGCAGCTCCGGACTAGCGGGGAGCACAGATACGCAGTATTTT	CASSSGLAGSTDTQYF
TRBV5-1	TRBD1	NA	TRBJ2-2	TGCGCCAGCAGCTTGAGGGAGACAGGGGGCTACACCGGGGAGCTGTTTTTT	CASSLRETGGYTGELFF
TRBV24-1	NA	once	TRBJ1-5	TGTGCCACCAGTGATCCTTCGGCAGGGGCCGGTGAGTTCGGGAATCAGCCCCAGCATTTT	CATSDPSAGAGEFGNQPQHF
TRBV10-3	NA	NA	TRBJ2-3	TGTGCCATTACCGGACAGACGGGAGGTACGCAGTATTTT	CAITGQTGGTQYF
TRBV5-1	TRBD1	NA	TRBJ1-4	TGCGCCAGCAGCTCGGGACAGGGGACGAAACTGTTTTTT	CASSSGQGTKLFF
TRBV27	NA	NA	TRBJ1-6	TGTGCCAGCAGTTTTGATGGGAGGTCCTATAATTCACCCCTCCACTTT	CASSFDGRSYNSPLHF
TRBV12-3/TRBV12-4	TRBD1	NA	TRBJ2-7	TGTGCCAGCAGTGTCGGGACAGGGAGCGAGCAGTACTTC	CASSVGTGSEQYF
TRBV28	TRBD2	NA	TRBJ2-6	TGTGCCAGCAGGGGGGGGAGCTCTGGGGCCAACGTCCTGACTTTC	CASRGGSSGANVLTF
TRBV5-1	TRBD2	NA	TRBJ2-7	TGCGCCAGCAGCTTAGCTACCTCTAGCGGGCTTACTTTCTACGAGCAGTACTTC	CASSLATSSGLTFYEQYF
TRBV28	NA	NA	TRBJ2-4	TGTGCCAGCAGTCTAACGAGGGTGGCCAAAAACATTCAGTACTTC	CASSLTRVAKNIQYF
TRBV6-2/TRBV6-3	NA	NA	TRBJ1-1	TGTGCCAGCAGTACGCGGGTGTTGCAGGACACTGAAGCTTTCTTT	CASSTRVLQDTEAFF
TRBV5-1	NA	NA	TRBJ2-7	TGCGCCAGCAGCTTTAAACTAGGGTACGAGCAGTACTTC	CASSFKLGYEQYF
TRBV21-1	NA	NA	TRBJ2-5	TGTGCCAGCAACACACCGACAGGGCGGGAGACCCAGTACTTC	CASNTPTGRETQYF
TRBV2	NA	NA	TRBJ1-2	TGTGCCAGCAGCGCGACAGTCAACTATGGCTACACCTTC	CASSATVNYGYTF
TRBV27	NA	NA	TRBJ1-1	TGTGCCAGCAGTTTTAACGAAAGAGCGAACACTGAAGCTTTCTTT	CASSFNERANTEAFF
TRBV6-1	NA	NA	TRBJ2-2	TGTGCCAGCAGTGAAGAGGGTGGAGGGACCGGGGAGCTGTTTTTT	CASSEEGGGTGELFF
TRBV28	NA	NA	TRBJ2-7	TGTGCCAGCAGCCAAGTTTGGGGACTCCACTCCTACGAGCAGTACTTC	CASSQVWGLHSYEQYF